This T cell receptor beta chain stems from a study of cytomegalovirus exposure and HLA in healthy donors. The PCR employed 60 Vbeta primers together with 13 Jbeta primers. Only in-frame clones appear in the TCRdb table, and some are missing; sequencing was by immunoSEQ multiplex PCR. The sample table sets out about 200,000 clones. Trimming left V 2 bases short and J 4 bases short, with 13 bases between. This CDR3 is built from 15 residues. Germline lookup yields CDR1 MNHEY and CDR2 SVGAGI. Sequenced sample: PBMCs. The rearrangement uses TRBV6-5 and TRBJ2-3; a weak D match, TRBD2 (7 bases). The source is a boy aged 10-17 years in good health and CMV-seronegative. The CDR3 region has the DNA TGTGCCAGCAGTTACGTTGGGGGGGGCTCAGATACGCAGTATTTT. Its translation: CASSYVGGGSDTQYF.